The 27 T cell receptor beta chains in this list originate from one sample, sequenced in a study of T cells in localized non-small cell lung cancer. Using immunoSEQ multiplex PCR, the repertoire was profiled, and TCRdb retains in-frame clones only, with some absent. The sample lists approximately 72,000 clones, 84% occurring once. Sequenced material: peripheral blood, taken before any cancer treatment. All receptors come from a female donor older than 55 with stage I lung adenocarcinoma.

The chain couples TRBV27 to TRBJ2-5, with D tentatively TRBD1 (5 bases). The CDR3 runs to 13 residues. Germline V lookup: CDR1 MNHEY, CDR2 SMNVEV (reference sequence). With 3 bases removed from V and 1 base from J, the gap between germline ends came to 6 bases. The CDR3 region has the DNA TGTGCCAGCAGTTTCAGGGCCCAAGAGACCCAGTACTTC. This encodes CASSFRAQETQYF.

The CDR3 protein is CASDRGNTIYF. The CDR3 DNA follows: TGTGCCAGCGACAGGGGAAACACCATATATTTT. The rearrangement joins TRBV7-9 to TRBJ1-3, with D perhaps matching TRBD1 (6 bases). Trimming left V 8 bases short and J 4 bases short, with 6 bases between. This CDR3 comprises 11 residues. The V gene's germline CDR1 is SEHNR and CDR2 FQNEAQ (reference sequence).

The chain recombines TRBV15 with TRBJ1-2, with 7 bases fitting TRBD1. This CDR3 is built from 14 residues. The trim removed 10 bases at V and 7 bases at J, leaving 15 bases unmatched. Per the germline V gene, CDR1 is LNHNV and CDR2 is YYDKDF (reference sequence). The CDR3 coding sequence is TGTGCCAACAGACTCCTGCTAGGGGGCGGTGGCTACACCTTC. Translating it yields CANRLLLGGGGYTF.

The chain recombines TRBV5-1 with TRBJ2-5, with 10 bases fitting TRBD2. V lost 5 bases, J lost 2 bases, and 9 bases stayed unmatched. The germline V gene encodes CDR1 SGHRS and CDR2 YFSETQ. The CDR3 extends over 16 amino acids. Written as DNA, the CDR3 is TGCGCCAGCAGACCCACGTCTAGCGGGAGTCAAGAGACCCAGTACTTC. Encoded protein: CASRPTSSGSQETQYF.

The rearrangement links TRBV7-9 to TRBJ2-3; D uncertain. Trimming shortened V by 10 bases and J by 2 bases, and 19 bases separated the two germline ends. This CDR3 region has 15 residues. CDR1 is SEHNR, CDR2 FQNEAQ, per germline (reference sequence). This CDR3 is CATNAKGINTDTQYF. The CDR3 DNA reads TGTGCCACCAACGCCAAAGGTATAAACACAGATACGCAGTATTTT.

The chain couples TRBV5-4 to TRBJ1-2, with 10 bases lining up with TRBD1. Germline V gives CDR1 SGHNT, CDR2 YYREEE (reference sequence). This CDR3 has 16 amino acids. The junction had 11 bases not matched to a gene; V was cut back by 4 bases and J by 5 bases. The CDR3 is CASSPLRTGGKYGYTF. Here the CDR3 DNA reads TGTGCCAGCAGCCCCCTTCGGACAGGGGGGAAATATGGCTACACCTTC.

This sequence joins TRBV6-5 and TRBJ2-2, with a possible D match to TRBD2 (5 bases). The CDR3 is made up of 15 amino acids. V gave up 4 bases and J gave up 6 bases, with 15 bases separating them. CDR1 MNHEY and CDR2 SVGAGI come from the germline V gene. CDR3 region: CASSSVLGFSGELFF. For the CDR3, the DNA is TGTGCCAGCAGTTCTGTACTAGGGTTCTCCGGGGAGCTGTTTTTT.

The chain couples TRBV9 to TRBJ1-1; TRBD1 might be the D (5 bases). The CDR3 is made up of 16 amino acids. Trimming removed 1 base from V and 2 bases from J, with 15 bases in between. Germline V gives CDR1 SGDLS, CDR2 YYNGEE. CDR3 sequence: CASSVLYDSANTEAFF. DNA for the CDR3: TGTGCCAGCAGCGTACTGTATGACAGCGCCAACACTGAAGCTTTCTTT.

This sequence joins TRBV6-6 and TRBJ2-3; D is perhaps TRBD2 (6 bases). Germline lookup yields CDR1 MNHNY and CDR2 SVGAGI (reference sequence). The CDR3 is made up of 16 amino acids. V was shortened by 7 bases and J by 0 bases, with 17 bases between the two germline ends. As DNA, the CDR3 is TGTGCCAGCACCGACTTGCGGGCGGGGAGCACAGATACGCAGTATTTT. The encoded protein is CASTDLRAGSTDTQYF.

The genes are TRBV28 and TRBJ2-7; tentatively, D is TRBD2 (8 bases). Germline assignment: CDR1 MDHEN and CDR2 SYDVKM. V dropped 5 bases and J dropped 11 bases, with 19 bases sitting between them. This CDR3 contains 13 residues. CDR3: CASSTGTAGVEYF. For the CDR3, the DNA is TGTGCCAGCAGTACGGGGACAGCGGGGGTGGAGTACTTC. Filled out from reference TRBV28 and TRBJ2-7, the complete variable domain reads DVKVTQSSRYLVKRTGEKVFLECVQDMDHENMFWYRQDPGLGLRLIYFSYDVKMKEKGDIPEGYSVSREKKERFSLILESASTNQTSMYLCASSTGTAGVEYFGPGTRLTVT.

Regarding this clone: Other DNA sequences in the same sample also yield this CDR3. The chain joins TRBV10-3 to TRBJ1-5; D is uncertain. This CDR3 is 14 amino acids long. V lost 0 bases and J 6 bases, leaving 9 bases between the germline ends. In germline, CDR1 is ENHRY, CDR2 SYGVKD. CDR3 protein: CAISESGGTQPQHF. CDR3 nucleotide sequence: TGTGCCATCAGTGAGTCCGGAGGCACTCAGCCCCAGCATTTT.

Here the CDR3 reads CASSSPVLYEQYF. CDR3 DNA sequence: TGTGCCAGCAGTTCCCCCGTCCTCTACGAGCAGTACTTC. This sequence joins TRBV6-5 and TRBJ2-7; D gene uncertain. V lost 4 bases to trimming and J lost 3 bases, with 10 bases between them. In germline, CDR1 is MNHEY, CDR2 SVGAGI. The CDR3 is 13 amino acids.

This sequence joins TRBV5-4 and TRBJ1-3; unclear D gene. The CDR3 covers 15 residues. Trimming took 4 bases from V and 0 from J, leaving 11 bases between them. CDR1 is SGHNT and CDR2 is YYREEE in the germline V gene (reference sequence). The CDR3 sequence: CASSPRIDSGNTIYF. CDR3 in DNA: TGTGCCAGCAGCCCAAGGATCGACTCTGGAAACACCATATATTTT.

The rearrangement uses TRBV5-4 and TRBJ1-3; no firm D call. The CDR3 sequence is 15 residues long. V lost 2 bases and J lost 0, with 9 bases in between. CDR1 is SGHNT and CDR2 is YYREEE in the germline V gene (reference sequence). The CDR3 DNA is TGTGCCAGCAGCTTCGACTCGTCCTCTGGAAACACCATATATTTT. Protein sequence: CASSFDSSSGNTIYF.

The chain links TRBV9 to TRBJ1-1; no clear D gene. Germline loops: CDR1 SGDLS, CDR2 YYNGEE. This CDR3 has 13 residues. The V end lost 3 bases, the J end lost 5 bases, and 11 bases lay between the germline ends. The CDR3 DNA reads as TGTGCCAGCAGCGCTCCCAGCCGGACTGAAGCTTTCTTT. Translated, it gives CASSAPSRTEAFF.

This clone was detected a few times. The rearrangement uses TRBV28 and TRBJ2-7, with 9 bases aligning to TRBD2. The germline CDR1 and CDR2 sequences are MDHEN and SYDVKM. V dropped 3 bases and J dropped 4; count of bases not matched to a gene: 7. There are 15 residues in the CDR3. The CDR3 nucleotides read TGTGCCAGCAGTTTGGCGGGAGGGGGTTTATACGAGCAGTACTTC. Residues: CASSLAGGGLYEQYF.

This clone was counted a single time. V is TRBV7-3 and J is TRBJ1-5; D is ambiguous. Germline V gene data show CDR1 as SGHTA and CDR2 as FQGTGA. The CDR3 has 13 residues. With 0 bases removed from V and 5 bases from J, the gap between germline ends came to 5 bases. The CDR3 region is CASSLTMDQPQHF. The CDR3 DNA reads TGTGCCAGCAGCTTAACGATGGATCAGCCCCAGCATTTT.

The rearrangement links TRBV5-1 to TRBJ2-2; 9 nucleotides match TRBD1. CDR1 and CDR2 (germline): SGHRS, YFSETQ. CDR3 length equals 15 residues. With 4 bases clipped from V and 3 bases from J, the junction kept 4 bases outside the gene matches. DNA for the CDR3: TGCGCCAGCAGCCTGGGGGACAGGGACACCGGGGAGCTGTTTTTT. Translating gives CASSLGDRDTGELFF.

The genes are TRBV18 and TRBJ1-2; D remains ambiguous. The CDR3 runs 14 residues. V was shortened by 4 bases and J by 2 bases, with 11 bases between the two germline ends. Germline CDR1 KGHSH, CDR2 LQKENI. The CDR3 loop is CASSLSALNYGYTF. The CDR3 region has the DNA TGTGCCAGCTCACTTTCGGCCCTGAACTATGGCTACACCTTC.

The V gene is TRBV5-1, the J gene TRBJ2-5; D uncertain. The end of the DNA fits TRBJ2-7 better, so the J call may be wrong. The CDR3 contains 14 residues. In germline, CDR1 is SGHRS, CDR2 YFSETQ. CDR3 in DNA: TGCGCCAGCAGCTTGGCACTCACCTCCTACGAGCAGTACTTC. Protein: CASSLALTSYEQYF.

The chain uses TRBV2 and TRBJ1-2, with 8 positions matching TRBD1. After removal of 6 bases from V and 6 bases from J, the junction contained 9 bases not matched to a gene. From germline, CDR1 is SNHLY and CDR2 FYNNEI. There are 14 residues in the CDR3. This CDR3 is CASRDRDGYHGYTF. CDR3 DNA sequence: TGTGCCAGCAGGGACAGGGACGGGTACCATGGCTACACCTTC.

This chain joins TRBV7-9 and TRBJ1-4; D not certain. Trimming stripped 7 bases from V and 5 bases from J, with 11 bases between. This CDR3 comprises 13 residues. In germline, CDR1 is SEHNR, CDR2 FQNEAQ (reference sequence). The DNA of the CDR3 is TGTGCCAGCAAGGAGGGAACAAATGAAAAACTGTTTTTT. Encoded protein: CASKEGTNEKLFF.

The chain combines TRBV9 with TRBJ2-2; D not certain. With 0 bases removed from V and 5 bases from J, the gap between germline ends came to 8 bases. The V gene's germline CDR1 is SGDLS and CDR2 YYNGEE. This CDR3 contains 14 residues. CDR3 DNA: TGTGCCAGCAGCGTAGACATTGTTACCGGGGAGCTGTTTTTT. Its protein product is CASSVDIVTGELFF.

As to this clone: This sample includes further DNA sequences coding for the same CDR3. J is TRBJ1-2 and V is TRBV5-6; D is uncertain. Germline loops: CDR1 SGHDT, CDR2 YYEEEE. V lost 0 bases and J 6 bases, leaving 9 bases between the germline ends. CDR3 size: 13 residues. CDR3 amino acids: CASSLGQLHGYTF. The CDR3 DNA follows: TGTGCCAGCAGCTTGGGGCAGTTACATGGCTACACCTTC.

This clone was detected only a few times. The CDR3 spells CASSIGPGNTIYF. CDR3 DNA sequence: TGTGCCAGTAGTATTGGCCCTGGAAACACCATATATTTT. V and J are TRBV19 and TRBJ1-3; D call uncertain. The germline CDR1 and CDR2 sequences are LNHDA and SQIVND (reference sequence). Trimming pared 3 bases from V and 2 bases from J, leaving 5 bases between. The CDR3 length is 13 residues.

This sequence joins TRBV5-1 and TRBJ2-2; D gene uncertain. Germline V gene lookup returns CDR1 SGHRS and CDR2 YFSETQ. The length of the CDR3 is 15 residues. V lost 7 bases and J 4 bases, leaving 17 bases between the germline ends. Here the CDR3 reads CASRSRLGSTGELFF. Written as DNA, the CDR3 is TGCGCCAGCCGATCCCGGTTGGGGTCCACCGGGGAGCTGTTTTTT. The variable domain in full, with the rest retrieved from reference TRBV5-1 and TRBJ2-2, is KAGVTQTPRYLIKTRGQQVTLSCSPISGHRSVSWYQQTPGQGLQFLFEYFSETQRNKGNFPGRFSGRQFSNSRSEMNVSTLELGDSALYLCASRSRLGSTGELFFGEGSRLTVL.

The chain couples TRBV19 to TRBJ1-1, with 10 bases matching TRBD1. Germline lookup yields CDR1 LNHDA and CDR2 SQIVND (reference sequence). J gave up 4 bases and V 9 bases, and 2 bases lay outside the gene matches. The CDR3 spans 12 residues. The CDR3 DNA reads TGTGCCAGGCGGACAGGGGGCACTGAAGCTTTCTTT. Its protein product is CARRTGGTEAFF.